Presented here are 19 T cell receptor beta chains from one specimen sequenced in a study of OX40 agonist ivuxolimab in advanced cancers. The assay was immunoSEQ multiplex PCR, and TCRdb's table has in-frame clones only and misses some. The sample carries roughly 69,000 clones, around 87% recorded once. The sequences come from CD4+ or CD8+ T cells sorted from blood, collected in a trial of the OX40 agonist ivuxolimab. The source of these receptors is an adult with an advanced solid tumor such as melanoma, head and neck, liver or kidney cancer.

The V call is TRBV7-6, the J call TRBJ2-7; 7 positions match TRBD1. V lost 5 bases and J lost 0; bases outside the gene matches: 4. In germline, CDR1 is SGHVS, CDR2 FNYEAQ. This CDR3 region has 14 residues. As DNA, the CDR3 is TGTGCCAGCAGCCCCGGGACAGACTCCTACGAGCAGTACTTC. Translation: CASSPGTDSYEQYF.

A few counts support this clone. V is TRBV14 and J is TRBJ2-7; D possibly corresponds to TRBD1 (5 bases). Germline assignment: CDR1 SGHDN and CDR2 FVKESK. V was trimmed by 4 bases and J by 2 bases, leaving 12 bases between them. This CDR3 is 14 amino acids long. The CDR3 coding sequence is TGTGCCAGCAGCCCGACAGAGTTCGCCTACGAGCAGTACTTC. As protein: CASSPTEFAYEQYF.

V gene TRBV7-8 combines with J gene TRBJ2-3; a weak D match, TRBD2 (6 bases). This CDR3 has 14 residues. V was pared by 6 bases and J by 5 bases, with 15 bases between. Germline V gene lookup returns CDR1 SGHVS and CDR2 FQNEAQ. CDR3 coding DNA: TGTGCCAGCAGGCCGGGAGCCCAGTTAGATACGCAGTATTTT. Encoded protein: CASRPGAQLDTQYF.

The sample holds one count of this clone. V usage is TRBV27 and J usage is TRBJ1-2; D perhaps matches TRBD1 (5 bases). CDR3 length: 13 residues. The V and J ends lost 5 bases and 7 bases respectively, with 14 bases between them. The germline V gene encodes CDR1 MNHEY and CDR2 SMNVEV (reference sequence). CDR3 nucleotide sequence: TGTGCCAGCAGTCCCGATGGGGCGGTTGGCTACACCTTC. Its translation: CASSPDGAVGYTF.

The chain carries TRBV27 and TRBJ1-6; D is possibly TRBD1 (5 bases). Trimming stripped 6 bases from V and 7 bases from J, with 16 bases between. The CDR3 is 15 residues long. Germline CDR1 is MNHEY and CDR2 is SMNVEV (reference sequence). CDR3 bases: TGTGCCAGCAGCTCCCCTCTTCACAGGAATTCACCCCTCCACTTT. The encoded protein is CASSSPLHRNSPLHF.

V and J are TRBV28 and TRBJ1-2, with a possible D match to TRBD1 (5 bases). This CDR3 has 14 residues. Trimming left V 7 bases short and J 5 bases short, with 17 bases between. CDR1 is MDHEN, CDR2 SYDVKM, per germline. The CDR3 sequence: CASTRWGREYGYTF. CDR3 nucleotide sequence: TGTGCCAGCACTCGATGGGGGAGGGAATATGGCTACACCTTC.

This chain uses TRBV21-1 with TRBJ2-7. TRBV21-1 is a pseudogene. CDR3 length: 15 residues. The CDR3 DNA is TGTGCCAGCGGGCCTCGGGCAGCTGGGTGTAACGAGCAGTACTTC. This gives the protein CASGPRAAGCNEQYF.

The genes are TRBV5-1 and TRBJ2-1, with TRBD1 matching 9 bases. The CDR3 length is 15 residues. Trimming cost V 6 bases and J 7 bases; bases outside gene matches: 11. The V gene's germline CDR1 is SGHRS and CDR2 YFSETQ. The CDR3 nucleotides are TGCGCCAGCACCCGTGGAGGGACAGGGATAAATGAGCAGTTCTTC. This gives the protein CASTRGGTGINEQFF.

The chain carries TRBV9 and TRBJ2-7, with 9 bases identical to TRBD1. V shed 4 bases and J 6 bases; nucleotides not matched to a gene: 8. This CDR3 spans 14 amino acids. Germline CDR1 reads SGDLS; CDR2 reads YYNGEE. The CDR3 loop reads CASSFSDRGGEQYF. CDR3 nucleotide sequence: TGTGCCAGCAGCTTCTCGGACAGGGGTGGCGAGCAGTACTTC. Full variable domain (remainder filled in from reference TRBV9 and TRBJ2-7): DSGVTQTPKHLITATGQRVTLRCSPRSGDLSVYWYQQSLDQGLQFLIQYYNGEERAKGNILERFSAQQFPDLHSELNLSSLELGDSALYFCASSFSDRGGEQYFGPGTRLTVT.

The chain has TRBV28 and TRBJ2-1, with D tentatively TRBD2 (6 bases). Trimming left V 4 bases short and J 8 bases short, with 9 bases between. CDR1 is MDHEN, CDR2 SYDVKM, per germline. CDR3 length equals 12 residues. This chain's CDR3 is CASSYRRDEQFF. The CDR3 coding sequence is TGTGCCAGCAGTTATAGGAGGGATGAGCAGTTCTTC.

V and J are TRBV27 and TRBJ2-1; D ambiguous. Germline CDR1 MNHEY, CDR2 SMNVEV (reference sequence). The CDR3 loop spans 16 amino acids. V shed 6 bases and J shed 1 base, with 16 bases lying between them. Written as DNA, the CDR3 is TGTGCCAGCAGCCGTAAACCCCTGGCTTCCTACAATGAGCAGTTCTTC. Translated: CASSRKPLASYNEQFF.

This clone has just one count. The genes are TRBV5-1 and TRBJ2-3, with D unclear. The CDR3 has 16 amino acids. Germline V lookup: CDR1 SGHRS, CDR2 YFSETQ. V was shortened by 0 bases and J by 4 bases, with 15 bases between the two germline ends. The CDR3 DNA reads as TGCGCCAGCAGCTTGGCCAGAGTTTCAGACGCAGATACGCAGTATTTT. This sequence encodes CASSLARVSDADTQYF.

The chain employs TRBV18 and TRBJ2-5; possibly TRBD2 for D (5 bases). V lost 0 bases to trimming and J lost 5 bases, with 10 bases between them. The CDR3 is made up of 14 amino acids. The germline V gene has CDR1 KGHSH and CDR2 LQKENI. The CDR3 sequence: CASSPPTRGETQYF. CDR3 bases: TGTGCCAGCTCACCACCCACCCGCGGGGAGACCCAGTACTTC.

The chain is built from TRBV6-1 and TRBJ2-7, with D uncertain. V was clipped by 2 bases and J by 2 bases, with 10 bases between them. Looked up from germline, CDR1 is MNHNS and CDR2 is SASEGT. The CDR3 extends over 14 amino acids. The chain's CDR3 is CASSELSVTYEQYF. For the CDR3, the DNA is TGTGCCAGCAGTGAACTATCGGTTACCTACGAGCAGTACTTC.

V gene TRBV6-5 combines with J gene TRBJ2-4; D is unclear. The germline V gene encodes CDR1 MNHEY and CDR2 SVGAGI. V lost 2 bases, J lost 1 base, and 9 bases lay in between. The CDR3 runs 15 residues. In DNA, the CDR3 is TGTGCCAGCAGTTACGCGACAAACGCCAAAAACATTCAGTACTTC. Translating it yields CASSYATNAKNIQYF.

The chain links TRBV28 to TRBJ1-2; no clear D. V shed 2 bases and J shed 5 bases, with 9 bases lying between them. CDR3 length: 13 residues. CDR1 MDHEN and CDR2 SYDVKM come from the germline V gene. The CDR3 sequence is CASSLEGLYGYTF. The CDR3 DNA is TGTGCCAGCAGTTTAGAGGGTTTGTATGGCTACACCTTC.

The chain combines TRBV19 with TRBJ1-4; 10 bases match TRBD1. The ends lost 10 bases at V and 6 bases at J; junction bases unmatched: 5. CDR3 size: 13 residues. CDR1 is LNHDA and CDR2 is SQIVND in the germline V gene (reference sequence). This CDR3 is CATRTGGDEKLFF. For the CDR3, the DNA is TGTGCCACCAGGACAGGGGGGGATGAAAAACTGTTTTTT.

The chain recombines TRBV4-3 with TRBJ2-3; TRBD1 agrees at 10 bases. Germline assignment: CDR1 LGHNA and CDR2 YSLEER. The CDR3 consists of 15 residues. V dropped 3 bases and J dropped 3; count of bases not matched to a gene: 3. The CDR3 DNA is TGCGCCAGCAGCCAGAGACAGGGGGCAACAGATACGCAGTATTTT. Protein sequence: CASSQRQGATDTQYF.

This clone occurred once. The rearrangement uses TRBV7-2 and TRBJ1-1, with D possibly TRBD1 on 6 matching bases. The CDR3 consists of 14 residues. Germline assignment: CDR1 SGHTA and CDR2 FQGNSA. V was shortened by 5 bases and J by 0 bases, with 10 bases between the two germline ends. As DNA, the CDR3 is TGTGCCAGCAGCCGGGGGCGAATGAACACTGAAGCTTTCTTT. It specifies CASSRGRMNTEAFF.